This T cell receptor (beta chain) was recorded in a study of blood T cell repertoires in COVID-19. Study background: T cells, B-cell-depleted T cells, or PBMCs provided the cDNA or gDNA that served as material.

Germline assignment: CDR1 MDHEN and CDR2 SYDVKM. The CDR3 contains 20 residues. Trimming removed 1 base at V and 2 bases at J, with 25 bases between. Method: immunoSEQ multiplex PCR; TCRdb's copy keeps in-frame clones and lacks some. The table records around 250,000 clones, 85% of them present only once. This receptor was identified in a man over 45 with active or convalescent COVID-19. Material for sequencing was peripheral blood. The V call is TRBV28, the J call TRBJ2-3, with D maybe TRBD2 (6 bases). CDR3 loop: CASSLYYSPLRDSPTDTQYF. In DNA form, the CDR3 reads TGTGCCAGCAGTTTATACTATTCTCCCCTCCGGGACTCCCCCACAGATACGCAGTATTTT.